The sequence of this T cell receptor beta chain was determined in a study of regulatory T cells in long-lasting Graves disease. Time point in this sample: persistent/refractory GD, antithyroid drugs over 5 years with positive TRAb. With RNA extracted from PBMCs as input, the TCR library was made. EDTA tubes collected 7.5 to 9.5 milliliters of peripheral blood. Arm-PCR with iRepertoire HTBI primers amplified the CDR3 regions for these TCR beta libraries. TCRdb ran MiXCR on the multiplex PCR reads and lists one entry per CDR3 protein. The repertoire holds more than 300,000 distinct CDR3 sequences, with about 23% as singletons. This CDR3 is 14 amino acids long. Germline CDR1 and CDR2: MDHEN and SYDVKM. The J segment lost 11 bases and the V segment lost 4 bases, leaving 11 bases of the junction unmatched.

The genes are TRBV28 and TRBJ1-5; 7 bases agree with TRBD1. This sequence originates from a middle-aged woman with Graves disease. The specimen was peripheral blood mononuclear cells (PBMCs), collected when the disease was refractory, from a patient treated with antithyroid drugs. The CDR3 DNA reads TGTGCCAGCAGTTACAGGGGTGGGGTCGTGGCCCAGCATTTT. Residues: CASSYRGGVVAQHF.